The 29 T cell receptor beta chains below come from one sample, sequenced in a study of blood T cell repertoires in COVID-19. Sequencing was performed with immunoSEQ multiplex PCR; in TCRdb, only in-frame clones are kept and a portion is missing. The data hold approximately 200,000 clones, with approximately 82% observed a single time. The sequenced sample consisted of peripheral blood. The source is a human donor with acute or convalescent COVID-19. The donor label of this sample is uncertain.

This clone appeared a single time. The genes are TRBV6-5 and TRBJ1-6; D not certain. The CDR3 length is 15 residues. With 2 bases removed from V and 10 bases from J, the gap between germline ends came to 15 bases. Germline assignment: CDR1 MNHEY and CDR2 SVGAGI. CDR3 nucleotides: TGTGCCAGCAGTTACGACACAGATCTCGGATCACCCCTCCACTTT. Amino acid sequence: CASSYDTDLGSPLHF.

The J gene is TRBJ2-3, the V gene TRBV27; a possible D gene is TRBD1 (6 bases). With 3 bases removed from V and 2 bases from J, the gap between germline ends came to 18 bases. Germline assignment: CDR1 MNHEY and CDR2 SMNVEV (reference sequence). CDR3 length: 17 amino acids. This chain's CDR3 is CASSFATRDTYTDTQYF. CDR3 DNA sequence: TGTGCCAGCAGTTTTGCCACCCGGGACACCTACACAGATACGCAGTATTTT.

This rearrangement joins TRBV9 to TRBJ1-6; D is ambiguous. CDR1 and CDR2 from the germline V gene are SGDLS and YYNGEE. V was pared by 0 bases and J by 10 bases, with 11 bases between. The CDR3 runs to 14 residues. This CDR3 is CASSVGGNRSPLHF. CDR3 nucleotides: TGTGCCAGCAGCGTAGGAGGGAATCGATCACCCCTCCACTTT.

This chain joins TRBV3-1 (or the pseudogene TRBV3-2) and TRBJ2-1; 10 bases agree with TRBD2. Germline V gene sequence: CDR1 LGHDT, CDR2 YNNKEL (reference sequence). With 0 bases clipped from V and 10 bases from J, the junction kept 6 bases outside the gene matches. The CDR3 consists of 15 residues. The CDR3 sequence: CASSQDGTSVREQFF. CDR3 DNA sequence: TGTGCCAGCAGCCAAGATGGGACTAGCGTCCGGGAGCAGTTCTTC.

V gene TRBV5-1 combines with J gene TRBJ2-7, with D possibly matching TRBD2 (6 bases). CDR1 is SGHRS, CDR2 YFSETQ, per germline. V lost 4 bases and J lost 5, with 10 bases in between. The CDR3 length is 12 residues. The CDR3 loop reads CASSVPSDEQYF. The CDR3 DNA reads as TGCGCCAGCAGCGTGCCTAGCGACGAGCAGTACTTC.

This chain uses TRBV19 with TRBJ2-1, with TRBD2 identical over 13 bases. This CDR3 is built from 15 residues. Per the germline V gene, CDR1 is LNHDA and CDR2 is SQIVND (reference sequence). With 5 bases clipped from V and 7 bases from J, the junction kept 5 bases outside the gene matches. This CDR3 reads CASSSWTSGSNEQFF. CDR3 DNA sequence: TGTGCCAGTAGTTCCTGGACTAGCGGGAGTAATGAGCAGTTCTTC.

This clone showed up just once. V gene TRBV3-1 (or the pseudogene TRBV3-2) combines with J gene TRBJ1-6; no firm D call. V lost 0 bases and J 3 bases, leaving 15 bases between the germline ends. CDR3 size: 18 residues. Germline V gives CDR1 LGHDT, CDR2 YNNKEL (reference sequence). CDR3 in amino acids: CASSQESSAAIYNSPLHF. As DNA, the CDR3 is TGTGCCAGCAGCCAAGAAAGTTCGGCAGCGATCTATAATTCACCCCTCCACTTT.

The J gene is TRBJ1-3, the V gene TRBV19, with a possible D match to TRBD1 (6 bases). This CDR3 region has 16 residues. Trimming pared 4 bases from V and 0 bases from J, leaving 13 bases between. Germline V CDR1 and CDR2: LNHDA, SQIVND (reference sequence). CDR3 region: CASSKQGLGSGNTIYF. In nucleotides, the CDR3 is TGTGCCAGTAGTAAGCAGGGGCTCGGCTCTGGAAACACCATATATTTT. Full variable domain (remainder filled in from reference TRBV19 and TRBJ1-3): DGGITQSPKYLFRKEGQNVTLSCEQNLNHDAMYWYRQDPGQGLRLIYYSQIVNDFQKGDIAEGYSVSREKKESFPLTVTSAQKNPTAFYLCASSKQGLGSGNTIYFGEGSWLTVV.

This chain links TRBV6-6 with TRBJ2-1; 11 bases fit TRBD2. The CDR3 has 14 amino acids. The trim removed 7 bases at V and 6 bases at J, leaving 5 bases unmatched. Germline CDR1 reads MNHNY; CDR2 reads SVGAGI (reference sequence). CDR3 bases: TGTGCCAGCACCCTAGCGGGAGGAGGCAATGAGCAGTTCTTC. This encodes CASTLAGGGNEQFF.

This clone was observed many times. The genes are TRBV5-4 and TRBJ1-3; TRBD1 aligns across 8 bases. Germline V gene lookup returns CDR1 SGHNT and CDR2 YYREEE (reference sequence). The CDR3 has 15 amino acids. With V trimmed by 4 bases and J by 0 bases, 3 bases remained unmatched. CDR3 DNA: TGTGCCAGCAGCCATGGGACAGGCTCTGGAAACACCATATATTTT. Translating it yields CASSHGTGSGNTIYF.

The chain joins TRBV9 to TRBJ2-6; 9 bases align to TRBD1. After removal of 3 bases from V and 1 base from J, the junction contained 2 bases not matched to a gene. This CDR3 comprises 16 residues. Germline CDR1 and CDR2: SGDLS and YYNGEE. The CDR3 bases are TGTGCCAGCAGCGGAGACAGGGGGTCTGGGGCCAACGTCCTGACTTTC. Translated, it gives CASSGDRGSGANVLTF.

This clone occurred once. V is TRBV27 and J is TRBJ2-2; unclear D gene. The length of the CDR3 is 14 residues. CDR1 and CDR2 (germline): MNHEY, SMNVEV (reference sequence). The V end was cut by 4 bases, the J end by 4 bases, with 10 bases between. The CDR3 reads CASSWLVGTGELFF. The CDR3 bases are TGTGCCAGCAGTTGGCTAGTAGGCACCGGGGAGCTGTTTTTT.

The genes are TRBV6-5 and TRBJ2-1, with unresolved D. Germline-derived CDR1 and CDR2 are MNHEY and SVGAGI. The CDR3 loop spans 14 amino acids. V dropped 2 bases and J dropped 0 bases, with 5 bases sitting between them. The CDR3 nucleotides are TGTGCCAGCAGTTACGGCCCCTCCTACAATGAGCAGTTCTTC. It is translated as CASSYGPSYNEQFF.

The chain is built from TRBV18 and TRBJ1-5; D is possibly TRBD1 (6 bases). CDR3 size: 16 residues. V was clipped by 2 bases and J by 0 bases, with 11 bases between them. Germline assignment: CDR1 KGHSH and CDR2 LQKENI. The CDR3 DNA reads TGTGCCAGCTCACCAGGGGGGGCGAGTAGCAATCAGCCCCAGCATTTT. Protein sequence: CASSPGGASSNQPQHF.

The chain uses TRBV19 and TRBJ1-1; TRBD1 matches at 9 bases. J lost 6 bases, V lost 5 bases, and 10 bases had no gene match. Germline V gene sequence: CDR1 LNHDA, CDR2 SQIVND (reference sequence). The CDR3 loop spans 15 amino acids. The CDR3 sequence: CASSLPDRGIAEAFF. The CDR3 DNA is TGTGCCAGTAGTCTACCGGACAGGGGCATAGCTGAAGCTTTCTTT.

J is TRBJ2-7 and V is TRBV7-9; 7 nucleotides line up with TRBD1. The CDR3 sequence is 15 residues long. V lost 3 bases and J lost 0; bases outside the gene matches: 5. In germline, CDR1 is SEHNR, CDR2 FQNEAQ (reference sequence). The CDR3 loop is CASSFGTVSSYEQYF. CDR3 DNA sequence: TGTGCCAGCAGCTTCGGGACAGTGAGCTCCTACGAGCAGTACTTC.

The chain joins TRBV10-3 to TRBJ1-4, with 8 bases aligning to TRBD1. CDR1 and CDR2 (germline): ENHRY, SYGVKD. The CDR3 is 15 residues long. The junction had 9 bases not matched to a gene; V was cut back by 4 bases and J by 8 bases. The CDR3 nucleotides are TGTGCCATCAGTGGGAACACAGGGGGAAGGGAAAAACTGTTTTTT. It is translated as CAISGNTGGREKLFF.

The CDR3 DNA follows: TGTGCCAGCAAAAGTGGAGCGACTGATACGCAGTATTTT. It specifies CASKSGATDTQYF. The chain has TRBV11-2 and TRBJ2-3, with unresolved D. The ends were cut back, 7 bases at V and 6 bases at J, with 14 bases in the middle. Germline V lookup: CDR1 SGHAT, CDR2 FQNNGV. The CDR3 extends over 13 amino acids. Filled out from reference TRBV11-2 and TRBJ2-3, the complete variable domain reads EAGVAQSPRYKIIEKRQSVAFWCNPISGHATLYWYQQILGQGPKLLIQFQNNGVVDDSQLPKDRFSAERLKGVDSTLKIQPAKLEDSAVYLCASKSGATDTQYFGPGTRLTVL.

This chain connects TRBV2 to TRBJ2-1; 11 nucleotides match TRBD2. Germline CDR1 and CDR2: SNHLY and FYNNEI. This CDR3 is built from 14 residues. J was trimmed by 6 bases and V by 4 bases; bases with no gene match: 2. The CDR3 loop is CASSGSGRANEQFF. CDR3 nucleotides: TGTGCCAGCAGTGGTAGCGGGAGGGCCAATGAGCAGTTCTTC.

The V gene is TRBV21-1, the J gene TRBJ2-7; the tabulated D call, TRBD1, remains unverified against the DNA. TRBV21-1 is termed a pseudogene. The CDR3 sequence is 16 residues long. CDR3 coding DNA: TGTGCCAGCAGCCTCGGGACAGGGGGAGGGGGATACGAGCAGTACTTC. Protein sequence: CASSLGTGGGGYEQYF.

This clone has just one count. This rearrangement joins TRBV23-1 to TRBJ2-2, with 8 bases that match TRBD2. TRBV23-1 has ORF status, its function being uncertain. The CDR3 runs to 17 residues. Trimming at V came to 4 bases and at J to 2 bases, leaving 9 bases not matched to a gene. The CDR3 reads CASSRPGGGANTGELFF. DNA of the CDR3: TGCGCCAGCAGTCGCCCCGGGGGGGGTGCCAACACCGGGGAGCTGTTTTTT.

V is TRBV6-1 and J is TRBJ2-4, with D uncertain. The V end lost 0 bases, the J end lost 0 bases, and 12 bases lay between the germline ends. The CDR3 is 17 amino acids. Germline assignment: CDR1 MNHNS and CDR2 SASEGT. CDR3 region: CASSEAQTLLAKNIQYF. CDR3 nucleotides: TGTGCCAGCAGTGAAGCCCAGACACTGCTAGCCAAAAACATTCAGTACTTC.

V is TRBV5-5 and J is TRBJ2-3, with 8 bases aligning to TRBD2. The V gene end was trimmed by 2 bases and the J gene end by 4 bases; junction bases not matched to a gene: 6. CDR3 length: 15 residues. Germline V gives CDR1 SGHKS, CDR2 YYEKEE (reference sequence). The CDR3 DNA is TGTGCCAGCAGCTTCGCGGGAGGAAAGTCAGATACGCAGTATTTT. This encodes CASSFAGGKSDTQYF.

Of note for this clone: The junction shows a germline mismatch at one end, possibly a read error. The genes are TRBV5-3 and TRBJ1-1; 9 nucleotides match TRBD1. Being an ORF, TRBV5-3 has a function that is uncertain. The CDR3 is 11 amino acids. The CDR3 nucleotides read TGTGCCTTGGCGGGGACAGGGAAGTTGGTCTTT. This encodes CALAGTGKLVF.

This sequence joins TRBV6-1 and TRBJ2-5; 10 bases agree with TRBD1. Looked up from germline, CDR1 is MNHNS and CDR2 is SASEGT. The CDR3 has 15 amino acids. The V segment lost 2 bases and the J segment 5 bases; nucleotides outside the gene matches: 5. The CDR3: CASSERTGGWETQYF. Written as DNA, the CDR3 is TGTGCCAGCAGTGAACGGACAGGGGGTTGGGAGACCCAGTACTTC.

The rearrangement uses TRBV29-1 and TRBJ2-3, with 11 positions matching TRBD2. This CDR3 spans 14 amino acids. Germline assignment: CDR1 SQVTM and CDR2 ANQGSEA. Trimming at V came to 6 bases and at J to 1 base, leaving 3 bases not matched to a gene. CDR3 nucleotides: TGCAGCGTGGTACTAGCGGGAGGCACAGATACGCAGTATTTT. Its protein product is CSVVLAGGTDTQYF.

V gene TRBV6-6 combines with J gene TRBJ2-7; 8 positions agree with TRBD2. The CDR3 consists of 15 residues. The V and J ends lost 0 bases and 6 bases, in that order; junction bases with no gene match: 7. CDR1 and CDR2 (germline): MNHNY, SVGAGI (reference sequence). CDR3 sequence: CASSYSGLASGEQYF. The CDR3 DNA sequence: TGTGCCAGCAGTTACTCCGGACTAGCATCGGGCGAGCAGTACTTC.

This clone was counted a few times. The chain uses TRBV4-2 and TRBJ2-1; D might be TRBD2 (5 bases). The ends were cut back, 4 bases at V and 4 bases at J, with 8 bases in the middle. In germline, CDR1 is LGHNA, CDR2 YNFKEQ. The CDR3 is 13 residues long. The CDR3 DNA sequence: TGTGCCAGCAGCCTACGGACTTACAATGAGCAGTTCTTC. Its translation: CASSLRTYNEQFF.

The chain employs TRBV7-2 and TRBJ1-3; no clear D. Germline lookup yields CDR1 SGHTA and CDR2 FQGNSA. The CDR3 extends over 13 amino acids. Trimming removed 4 bases at V and 8 bases at J, with 12 bases between. CDR3 sequence: CASSSPEGYTIYF. The CDR3 DNA reads as TGTGCCAGCAGCTCACCCGAGGGATACACCATATATTTT.